The sequence of this T cell receptor beta chain was determined in a study of blood T cells in healthy people across ages. Germline trimming cut 4 bases from V and 5 bases from J; bases unmatched to any gene: 8. CDR1 is SQVTM, CDR2 ANQGSEA, per germline. This CDR3 contains 15 residues. Primed by a sample-barcoded 5' primer and a J-beta primer mix, a second PCR proceeded for roughly 6 to 12 cycles. TCRdb re-called the 5' RACE reads with MiXCR, one entry per CDR3 protein. Of hundreds of thousands of distinct CDR3 sequences listed, around 48% are singletons. The sequence was obtained from an older man in good health. Sequencing input: blood. The rearrangement joins TRBV29-1 to TRBJ2-7, with TRBD2 matching 13 bases. The CDR3, as DNA: TGCAGCGTTGCCGGGACTAGCGGGAATTCCGACGAGCAGTACTTC. Its translation is CSVAGTSGNSDEQYF.